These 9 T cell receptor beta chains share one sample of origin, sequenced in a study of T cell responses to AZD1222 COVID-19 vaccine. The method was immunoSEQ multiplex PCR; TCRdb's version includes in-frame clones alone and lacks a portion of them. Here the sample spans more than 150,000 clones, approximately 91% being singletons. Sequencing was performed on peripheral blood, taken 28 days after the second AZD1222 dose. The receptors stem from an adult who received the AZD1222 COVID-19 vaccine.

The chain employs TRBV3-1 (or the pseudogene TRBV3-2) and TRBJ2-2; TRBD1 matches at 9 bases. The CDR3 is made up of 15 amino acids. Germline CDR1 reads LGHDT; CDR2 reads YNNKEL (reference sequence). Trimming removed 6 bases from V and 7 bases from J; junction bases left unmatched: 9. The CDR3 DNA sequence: TGTGCCAGCAGTCTTAACAGGGGGCAGAGCGGGGAGCTGTTTTTT. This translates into CASSLNRGQSGELFF.

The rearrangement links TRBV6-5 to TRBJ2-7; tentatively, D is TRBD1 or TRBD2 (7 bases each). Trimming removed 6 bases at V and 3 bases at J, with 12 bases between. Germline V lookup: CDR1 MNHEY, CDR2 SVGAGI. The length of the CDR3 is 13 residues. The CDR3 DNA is TGTGCCAGCAGCCTCAGGGGGGGCTACGAGCAGTACTTC. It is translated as CASSLRGGYEQYF.

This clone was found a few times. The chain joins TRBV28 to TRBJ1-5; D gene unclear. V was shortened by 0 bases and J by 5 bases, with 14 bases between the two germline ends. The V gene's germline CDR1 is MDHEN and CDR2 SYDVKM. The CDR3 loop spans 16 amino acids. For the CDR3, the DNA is TGTGCCAGCAGTTTATGGGCCGCCGTAGGTGATCAGCCCCAGCATTTT. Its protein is CASSLWAAVGDQPQHF.

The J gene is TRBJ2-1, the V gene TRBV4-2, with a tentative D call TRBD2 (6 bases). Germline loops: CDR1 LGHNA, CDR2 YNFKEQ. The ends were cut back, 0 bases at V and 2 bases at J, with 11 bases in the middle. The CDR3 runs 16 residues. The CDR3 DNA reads TGTGCCAGCAGCCAAGATGAAAAGCGGGCCTACAATGAGCAGTTCTTC. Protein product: CASSQDEKRAYNEQFF.

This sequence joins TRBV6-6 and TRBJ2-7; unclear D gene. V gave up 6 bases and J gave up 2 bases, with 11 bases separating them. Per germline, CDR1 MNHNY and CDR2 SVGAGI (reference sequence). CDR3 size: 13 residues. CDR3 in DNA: TGTGCCAGCAGCCCGGACCTCCCCTACGAGCAGTACTTC. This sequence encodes CASSPDLPYEQYF.

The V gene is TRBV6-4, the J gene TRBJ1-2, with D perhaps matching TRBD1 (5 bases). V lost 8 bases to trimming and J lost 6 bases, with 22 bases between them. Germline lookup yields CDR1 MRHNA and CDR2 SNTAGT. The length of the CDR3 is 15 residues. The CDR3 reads CASPHGTPRGDGYTF. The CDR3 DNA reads TGTGCCAGCCCCCACGGGACCCCTCGAGGGGATGGCTACACCTTC.

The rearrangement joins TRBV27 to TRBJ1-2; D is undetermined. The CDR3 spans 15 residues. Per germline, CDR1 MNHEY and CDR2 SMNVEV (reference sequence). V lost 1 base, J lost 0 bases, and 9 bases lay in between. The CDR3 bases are TGTGCCAGCAGTTTATTTGGGAACACTAACTATGGCTACACCTTC. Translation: CASSLFGNTNYGYTF.

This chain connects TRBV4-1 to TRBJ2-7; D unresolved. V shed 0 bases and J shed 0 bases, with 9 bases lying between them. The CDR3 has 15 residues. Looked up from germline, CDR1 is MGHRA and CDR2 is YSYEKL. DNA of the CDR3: TGCGCCAGCAGCCAAGAAACCGTGAACTCCTACGAGCAGTACTTC. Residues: CASSQETVNSYEQYF.

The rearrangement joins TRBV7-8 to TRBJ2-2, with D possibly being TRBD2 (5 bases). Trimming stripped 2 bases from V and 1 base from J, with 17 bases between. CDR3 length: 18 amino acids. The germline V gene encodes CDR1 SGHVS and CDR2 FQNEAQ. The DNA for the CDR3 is TGTGCCAGCAGCTTATCGTCGCGGGCAGCTCTGAACACCGGGGAGCTGTTTTTT. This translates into CASSLSSRAALNTGELFF.